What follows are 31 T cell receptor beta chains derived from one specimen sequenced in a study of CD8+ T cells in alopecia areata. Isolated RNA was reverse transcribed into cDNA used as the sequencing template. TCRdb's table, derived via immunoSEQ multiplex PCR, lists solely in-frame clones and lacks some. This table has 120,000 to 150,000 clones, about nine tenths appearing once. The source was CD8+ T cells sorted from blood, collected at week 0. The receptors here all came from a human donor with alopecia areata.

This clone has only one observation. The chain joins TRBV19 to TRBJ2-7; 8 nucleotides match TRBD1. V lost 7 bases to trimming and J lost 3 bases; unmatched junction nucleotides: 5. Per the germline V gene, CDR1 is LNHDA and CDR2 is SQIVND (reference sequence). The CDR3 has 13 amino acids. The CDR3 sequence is CASTSGTGYEQYF. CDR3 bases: TGTGCCAGTACCTCCGGGACAGGCTACGAGCAGTACTTC.

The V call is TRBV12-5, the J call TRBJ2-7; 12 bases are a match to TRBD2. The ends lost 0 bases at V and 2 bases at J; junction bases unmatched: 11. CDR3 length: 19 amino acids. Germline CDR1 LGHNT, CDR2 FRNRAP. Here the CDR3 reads CASGLVRPTSGSIAYEQYF. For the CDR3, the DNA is TGTGCTAGTGGTTTGGTACGGCCGACTAGCGGGAGCATCGCCTACGAGCAGTACTTC.

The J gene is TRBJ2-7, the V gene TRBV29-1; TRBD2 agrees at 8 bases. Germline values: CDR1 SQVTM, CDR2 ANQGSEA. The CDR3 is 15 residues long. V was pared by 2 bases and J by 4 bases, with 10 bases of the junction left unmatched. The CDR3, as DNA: TGCAGCGTTGAAACGGCTCGGGAGGGCTATTACGAGCAGTACTTC. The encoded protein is CSVETAREGYYEQYF.

The CDR3 region is CAISESGTGDRTQYF. In nucleotides, the CDR3 is TGTGCCATCAGTGAGTCGGGGACAGGGGATCGGACGCAGTATTTT. The chain recombines TRBV10-3 with TRBJ2-3, with 10 positions matching TRBD1. V lost 0 bases to trimming and J lost 9 bases; unmatched junction nucleotides: 6. Germline-derived CDR1 and CDR2 are ENHRY and SYGVKD. The CDR3 length is 15 residues.

In DNA form, the CDR3 reads TGTGCCAGCAGCTCGGGGAGCTCCTACAATGAGCAGTTCTTC. Protein sequence: CASSSGSSYNEQFF. The J gene is TRBJ2-1, the V gene TRBV11-2, with D perhaps matching TRBD2 (5 bases). Germline assignment: CDR1 SGHAT and CDR2 FQNNGV. The CDR3 covers 14 residues. The V end lost 4 bases, the J end lost 0 bases, and 7 bases lay between the germline ends.

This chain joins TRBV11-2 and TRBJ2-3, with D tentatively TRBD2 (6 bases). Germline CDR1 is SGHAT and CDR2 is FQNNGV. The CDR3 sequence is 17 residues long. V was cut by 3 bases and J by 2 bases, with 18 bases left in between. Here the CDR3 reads CASSFPVGGRHTDTQYF. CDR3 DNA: TGTGCCAGCAGCTTCCCAGTGGGGGGTCGACACACAGATACGCAGTATTTT.

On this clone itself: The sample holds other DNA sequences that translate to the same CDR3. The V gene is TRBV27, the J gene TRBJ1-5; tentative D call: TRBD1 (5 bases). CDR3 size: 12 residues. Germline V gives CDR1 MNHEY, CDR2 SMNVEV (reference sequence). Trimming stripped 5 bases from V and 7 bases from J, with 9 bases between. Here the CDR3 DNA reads TGTGCCAGCAGTCCCCAGGGCCAGCCCCAGCATTTT. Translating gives CASSPQGQPQHF.

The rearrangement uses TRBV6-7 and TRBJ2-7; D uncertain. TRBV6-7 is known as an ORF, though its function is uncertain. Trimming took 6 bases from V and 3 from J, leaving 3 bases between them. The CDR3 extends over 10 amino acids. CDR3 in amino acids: CASSCYEQYF. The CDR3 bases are TGTGCCAGCAGCTGCTACGAGCAGTACTTC.

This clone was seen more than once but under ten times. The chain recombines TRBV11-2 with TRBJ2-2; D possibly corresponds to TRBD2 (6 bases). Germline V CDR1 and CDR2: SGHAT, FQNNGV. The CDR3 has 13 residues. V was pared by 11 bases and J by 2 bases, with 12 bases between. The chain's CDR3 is CAHGLFNTGELFF. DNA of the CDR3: TGTGCCCATGGACTATTCAACACCGGGGAGCTGTTTTTT.

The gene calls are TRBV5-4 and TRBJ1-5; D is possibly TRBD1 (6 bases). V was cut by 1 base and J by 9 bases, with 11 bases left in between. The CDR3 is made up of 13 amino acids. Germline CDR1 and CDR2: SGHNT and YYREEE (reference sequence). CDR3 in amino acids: CASSLSETGPQHF. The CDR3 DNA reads TGTGCCAGCAGCTTGTCCGAGACAGGGCCCCAGCATTTT. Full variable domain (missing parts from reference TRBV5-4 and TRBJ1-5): ETGVTQSPTHLIKTRGQQVTLRCSSQSGHNTVSWYQQALGQGPQFIFQYYREEENGRGNFPPRFSGLQFPNYSSELNVNALELDDSALYLCASSLSETGPQHFGDGTRLSIL.

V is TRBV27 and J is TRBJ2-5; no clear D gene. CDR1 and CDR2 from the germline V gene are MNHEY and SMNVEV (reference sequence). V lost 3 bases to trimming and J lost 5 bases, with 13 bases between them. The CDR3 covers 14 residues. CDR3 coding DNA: TGTGCCAGCAGTTTCGGCCGGACGGAGGAGACCCAGTACTTC. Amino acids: CASSFGRTEETQYF.

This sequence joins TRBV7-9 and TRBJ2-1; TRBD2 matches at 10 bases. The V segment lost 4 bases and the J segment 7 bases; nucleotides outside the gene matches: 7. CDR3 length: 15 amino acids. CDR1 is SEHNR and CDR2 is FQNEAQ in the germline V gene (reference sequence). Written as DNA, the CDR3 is TGTGCCAGCAGCTCCACTAGCGGGAAGGGGAATGAGCAGTTCTTC. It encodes CASSSTSGKGNEQFF. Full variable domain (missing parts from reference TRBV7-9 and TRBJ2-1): DTGVSQNPRHKITKRGQNVTFRCDPISEHNRLYWYRQTLGQGPEFLTYFQNEAQLEKSRLLSDRFSAERPKGSFSTLEIQRTEQGDSAMYLCASSSTSGKGNEQFFGPGTRLTVL.

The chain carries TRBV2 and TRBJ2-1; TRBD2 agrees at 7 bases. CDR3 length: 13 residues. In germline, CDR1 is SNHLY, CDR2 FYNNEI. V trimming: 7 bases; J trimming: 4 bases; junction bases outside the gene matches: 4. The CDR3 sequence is CASNGGGYNEQFF. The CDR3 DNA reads TGTGCCAGCAATGGGGGAGGGTACAATGAGCAGTTCTTC.

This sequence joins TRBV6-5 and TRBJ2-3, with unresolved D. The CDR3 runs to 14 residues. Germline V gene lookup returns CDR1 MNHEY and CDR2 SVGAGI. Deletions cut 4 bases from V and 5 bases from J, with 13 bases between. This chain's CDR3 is CASSSPTGLDTQYF. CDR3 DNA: TGTGCCAGCAGTTCACCTACCGGGTTAGATACGCAGTATTTT.

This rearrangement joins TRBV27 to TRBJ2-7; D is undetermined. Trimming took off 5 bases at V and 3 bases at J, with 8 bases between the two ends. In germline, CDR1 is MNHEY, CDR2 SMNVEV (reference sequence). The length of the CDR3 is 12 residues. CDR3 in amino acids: CASSPSGYEQYF. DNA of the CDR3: TGTGCCAGCAGTCCATCCGGCTACGAGCAGTACTTC.

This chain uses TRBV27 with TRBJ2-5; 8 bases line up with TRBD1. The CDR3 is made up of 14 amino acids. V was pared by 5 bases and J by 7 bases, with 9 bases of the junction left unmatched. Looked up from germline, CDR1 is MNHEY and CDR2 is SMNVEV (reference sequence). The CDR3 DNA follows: TGTGCCAGCAGTGGGACGGGACAGGACGCGACCCAGTACTTC. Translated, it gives CASSGTGQDATQYF.

CDR3 sequence (DNA): TGTGCCAGCAGCGCCAGGTACTATTCCTACGAGCAGTACTTC. As protein: CASSARYYSYEQYF. V and J are TRBV7-9 and TRBJ2-7; D is uncertain. The V gene's germline CDR1 is SEHNR and CDR2 FQNEAQ (reference sequence). Trimming cost V 5 bases and J 1 base, with 12 bases left between them. The CDR3 is 14 residues long.

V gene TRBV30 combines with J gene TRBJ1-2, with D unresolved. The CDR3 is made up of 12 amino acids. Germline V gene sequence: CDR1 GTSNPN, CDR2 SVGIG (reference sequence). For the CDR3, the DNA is TGTACCCGACAAGAACCTAACTATGGCTACACCTTC. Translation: CTRQEPNYGYTF.

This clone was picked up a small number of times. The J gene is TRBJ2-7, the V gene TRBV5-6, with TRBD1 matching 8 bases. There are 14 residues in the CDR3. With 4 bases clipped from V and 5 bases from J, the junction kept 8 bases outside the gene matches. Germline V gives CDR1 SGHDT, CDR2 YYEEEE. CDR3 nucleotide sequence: TGTGCCAGCAGCCCCGGGACAGGTATCCACGAGCAGTACTTC. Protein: CASSPGTGIHEQYF. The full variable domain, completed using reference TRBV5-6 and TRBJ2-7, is DAGVTQSPTHLIKTRGQQVTLRCSPKSGHDTVSWYQQALGQGPQFIFQYYEEEERQRGNFPDRFSGHQFPNYSSELNVNALLLGDSALYLCASSPGTGIHEQYFGPGTRLTVT.

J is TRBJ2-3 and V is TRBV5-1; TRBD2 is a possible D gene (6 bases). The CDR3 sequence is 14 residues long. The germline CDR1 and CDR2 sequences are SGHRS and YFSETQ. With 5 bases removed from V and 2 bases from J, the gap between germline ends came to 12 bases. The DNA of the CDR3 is TGCGCCAGCAGGGCTAGCGCCGACACAGATACGCAGTATTTT. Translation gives CASRASADTDTQYF.

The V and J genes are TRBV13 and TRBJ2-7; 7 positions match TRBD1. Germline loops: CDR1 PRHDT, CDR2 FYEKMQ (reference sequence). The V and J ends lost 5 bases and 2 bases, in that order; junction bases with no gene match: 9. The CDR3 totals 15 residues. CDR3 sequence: CASSASTGWAYEQYF. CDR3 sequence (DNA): TGTGCCAGCAGCGCCTCGACAGGGTGGGCCTACGAGCAGTACTTC.

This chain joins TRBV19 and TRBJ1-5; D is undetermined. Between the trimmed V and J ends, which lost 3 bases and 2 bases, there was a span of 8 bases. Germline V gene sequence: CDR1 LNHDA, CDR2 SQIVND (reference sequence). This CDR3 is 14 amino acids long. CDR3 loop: CASSMDPGNQPQHF. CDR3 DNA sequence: TGTGCCAGTAGTATGGATCCGGGCAATCAGCCCCAGCATTTT.

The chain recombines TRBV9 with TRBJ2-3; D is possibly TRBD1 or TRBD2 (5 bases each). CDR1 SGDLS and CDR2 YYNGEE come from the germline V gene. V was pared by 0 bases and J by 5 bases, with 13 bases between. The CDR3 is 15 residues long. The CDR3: CASSVDGAGLDTQYF. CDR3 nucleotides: TGTGCCAGCAGCGTAGACGGGGCAGGGTTAGATACGCAGTATTTT.

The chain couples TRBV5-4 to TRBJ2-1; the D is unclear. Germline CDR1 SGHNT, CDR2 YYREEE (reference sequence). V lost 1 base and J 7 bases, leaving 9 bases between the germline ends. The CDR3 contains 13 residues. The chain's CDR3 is CASSLFTANEQFF. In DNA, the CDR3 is TGTGCCAGCAGCTTGTTTACAGCTAATGAGCAGTTCTTC.

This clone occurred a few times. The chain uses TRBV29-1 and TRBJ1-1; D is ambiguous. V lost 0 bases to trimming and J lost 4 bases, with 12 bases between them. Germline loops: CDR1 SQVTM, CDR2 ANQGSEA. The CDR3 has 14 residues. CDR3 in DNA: TGCAGCGTTGAAGATCAGCAGTCACCCACTGAAGCTTTCTTT. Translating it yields CSVEDQQSPTEAFF.

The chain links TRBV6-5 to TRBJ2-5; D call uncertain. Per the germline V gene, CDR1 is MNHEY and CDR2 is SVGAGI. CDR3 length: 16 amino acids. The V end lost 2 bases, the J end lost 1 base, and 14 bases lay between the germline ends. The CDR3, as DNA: TGTGCCAGCAGTTACGGTCTCGCTGACACCCAAGAGACCCAGTACTTC. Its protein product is CASSYGLADTQETQYF.

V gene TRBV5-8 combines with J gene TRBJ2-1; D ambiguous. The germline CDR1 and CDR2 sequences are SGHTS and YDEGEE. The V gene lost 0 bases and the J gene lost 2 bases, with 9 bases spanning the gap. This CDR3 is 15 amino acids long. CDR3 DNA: TGTGCCAGCAGCTTGGAGGGTACTGCCTACAATGAGCAGTTCTTC. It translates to CASSLEGTAYNEQFF.

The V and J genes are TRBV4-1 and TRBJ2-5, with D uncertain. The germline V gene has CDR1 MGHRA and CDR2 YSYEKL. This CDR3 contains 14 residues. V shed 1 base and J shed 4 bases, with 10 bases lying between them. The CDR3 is CASSQVLLVETQYF. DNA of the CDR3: TGCGCCAGCAGCCAAGTATTGCTTGTAGAGACCCAGTACTTC.

The CDR3 loop is CASSMILDEQFF. CDR3 nucleotide sequence: TGTGCCAGCAGCATGATACTAGATGAGCAGTTCTTC. V usage is TRBV21-1 and J usage is TRBJ2-1; the DNA was not compared with TRBD2, the D call given in the table. TRBV21-1 is a known pseudogene. This CDR3 spans 12 amino acids.

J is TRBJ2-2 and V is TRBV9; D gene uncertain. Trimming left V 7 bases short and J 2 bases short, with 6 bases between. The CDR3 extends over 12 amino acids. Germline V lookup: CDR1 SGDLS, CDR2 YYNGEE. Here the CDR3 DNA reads TGTGCCAGCTCCATAAACACCGGGGAGCTGTTTTTT. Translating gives CASSINTGELFF.

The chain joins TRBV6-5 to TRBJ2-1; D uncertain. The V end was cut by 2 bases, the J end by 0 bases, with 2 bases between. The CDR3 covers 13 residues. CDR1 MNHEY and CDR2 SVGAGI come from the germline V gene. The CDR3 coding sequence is TGTGCCAGCAGTTACAGCTCCTACAATGAGCAGTTCTTC. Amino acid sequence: CASSYSSYNEQFF.